One sample yielded the 18 T cell receptor beta chains listed below, sequenced in a study of T cell responses to AZD1222 COVID-19 vaccine. Sequencing was performed with immunoSEQ multiplex PCR; in TCRdb, only in-frame clones are kept and a portion is missing. The table records roughly 150,000 clones, roughly nine tenths of them present only once. The sample here was peripheral blood, taken 28 days after the second AZD1222 dose. The receptors derive from an adult who received the AZD1222 COVID-19 vaccine.

As DNA, the CDR3 is TGTGCCAGCAGCCCAGACTACGAGCAGTACTTC. Its protein product is CASSPDYEQYF. The chain links TRBV7-2 to TRBJ2-7, with unresolved D. Deletions cut 5 bases from V and 3 bases from J, with 5 bases between. The CDR3 spans 11 residues. The V gene's germline CDR1 is SGHTA and CDR2 FQGNSA.

The chain recombines TRBV15 with TRBJ1-2, with 9 bases aligning to TRBD1. The CDR3 loop spans 15 amino acids. Germline loops: CDR1 LNHNV, CDR2 YYDKDF (reference sequence). The ends lost 1 base at V and 4 bases at J; junction bases unmatched: 4. The CDR3 DNA follows: TGTGCCACCAGCAGAGCCACGACAGGGGGCTATGGCTACACCTTC. Its translation: CATSRATTGGYGYTF.

The genes are TRBV7-2 and TRBJ2-5, with 10 bases aligning to TRBD2. After removal of 5 bases from V and 4 bases from J, the junction contained 13 bases not matched to a gene. From germline, CDR1 is SGHTA and CDR2 FQGNSA. The CDR3 runs to 17 residues. As DNA, the CDR3 is TGTGCCAGCAGCCTCCGCGCCCTAGCGGGGGTTATAGAGACCCAGTACTTC. It translates to CASSLRALAGVIETQYF.

The CDR3, as DNA: TGTGCCAGCAGCTCCGTTGGGGGCACAGATACGCAGTATTTT. Translation gives CASSSVGGTDTQYF. V and J are TRBV11-2 and TRBJ2-3; D is ambiguous. V lost 4 bases and J 1 base, leaving 9 bases between the germline ends. The CDR3 has 14 residues. Per germline, CDR1 SGHAT and CDR2 FQNNGV. The variable domain in full, with the rest retrieved from reference TRBV11-2 and TRBJ2-3, is EAGVAQSPRYKIIEKRQSVAFWCNPISGHATLYWYQQILGQGPKLLIQFQNNGVVDDSQLPKDRFSAERLKGVDSTLKIQPAKLEDSAVYLCASSSVGGTDTQYFGPGTRLTVL.

V and J are TRBV7-2 and TRBJ1-1, with D possibly being TRBD1 (6 bases). The germline V gene has CDR1 SGHTA and CDR2 FQGNSA. Trimming removed 6 bases at V and 11 bases at J, with 16 bases between. The CDR3 spans 12 residues. Written as DNA, the CDR3 is TGTGCCAGCAGATTATTAGGGGGATCTGCTTTCTTT. Its translation is CASRLLGGSAFF.

The chain couples TRBV10-3 to TRBJ1-4; a weak D match, TRBD1 (5 bases). The V gene's germline CDR1 is ENHRY and CDR2 SYGVKD. Trimming left V 4 bases short and J 4 bases short, with 13 bases between. The CDR3 runs 15 residues. Here the CDR3 DNA reads TGTGCCATCAGTGGTCAGGGCGGAGGTAATGAAAAACTGTTTTTT. Amino acids: CAISGQGGGNEKLFF.

V and J are TRBV6-5 and TRBJ2-1; possible D gene TRBD1, 5 bases. Trimming took 6 bases from V and 5 from J, leaving 11 bases between them. Germline values: CDR1 MNHEY, CDR2 SVGAGI. The CDR3 runs 13 residues. The CDR3 protein is CASRMTANNEQFF. In nucleotides, the CDR3 is TGTGCCAGCAGAATGACAGCAAACAATGAGCAGTTCTTC.

This chain links TRBV18 with TRBJ2-7; 9 nucleotides align to TRBD1. The CDR3 totals 16 residues. The germline gives CDR1 KGHSH, CDR2 LQKENI. The ends lost 5 bases at V and 4 bases at J; junction bases unmatched: 12. The CDR3 nucleotides read TGTGCCAGCTCAGCCGTCCGGGACAGGGTCTCTTACGAGCAGTACTTC. Translating gives CASSAVRDRVSYEQYF.

This clone occurred once. The gene calls are TRBV5-5 and TRBJ2-3, with D uncertain. The V and J ends lost 4 bases and 2 bases respectively, with 11 bases between them. Germline CDR1 and CDR2: SGHKS and YYEKEE (reference sequence). The length of the CDR3 is 14 residues. CDR3 amino acids: CASSPDVLTDTQYF. The CDR3, as DNA: TGTGCCAGCAGCCCGGATGTCCTCACAGATACGCAGTATTTT.

V and J are TRBV7-4 and TRBJ2-7; perhaps D is TRBD1 or TRBD2 (5 bases each). The CDR3 extends over 15 amino acids. Germline CDR1 is SGHVT and CDR2 is SQSDAQ. V lost 3 bases, J lost 6 bases, and 18 bases lay in between. The CDR3 DNA sequence: TGTGCCAGCAGCTTTAAATCGAGGGACCGGGGCGAGCAGTACTTC. Its protein product is CASSFKSRDRGEQYF.

V and J are TRBV10-3 and TRBJ1-4, with TRBD1 identical over 7 bases. Germline assignment: CDR1 ENHRY and CDR2 SYGVKD. The CDR3 consists of 13 residues. Trimming took 6 bases from V and 7 from J; bases not matched to a gene: 5. CDR3 DNA sequence: TGTGCCATCAGCCCCGGACAGGCTGAAAAACTGTTTTTT. Translation gives CAISPGQAEKLFF.

In DNA form, the CDR3 reads TGCGCCAGCAGCCAACAGGGGGTTCGGTCTTACGAGCAGTACTTC. Translation: CASSQQGVRSYEQYF. The rearrangement joins TRBV4-1 to TRBJ2-7; 7 bases map to TRBD1. The CDR3 spans 15 residues. Trimming cost V 2 bases and J 4 bases; bases outside gene matches: 8. Germline values: CDR1 MGHRA, CDR2 YSYEKL.

The chain combines TRBV10-3 with TRBJ1-4, with 7 bases lining up with TRBD1. CDR1 and CDR2 from the germline V gene are ENHRY and SYGVKD. The V and J ends lost 0 bases and 7 bases, in that order; junction bases with no gene match: 14. This CDR3 spans 18 amino acids. This CDR3 is CAISESGLKDRSAEKLFF. CDR3 nucleotide sequence: TGTGCCATCAGTGAGTCGGGGCTGAAGGACAGGTCGGCTGAAAAACTGTTTTTT.

This clone was counted once. The chain links TRBV5-1 to TRBJ2-5; TRBD2 agrees at 8 bases. V lost 1 base to trimming and J lost 1 base; unmatched junction nucleotides: 0. The CDR3 has 14 residues. Germline CDR1 reads SGHRS; CDR2 reads YFSETQ. CDR3 sequence: CASSLSGGQETQYF. CDR3 coding DNA: TGCGCCAGCAGCTTGAGCGGGGGCCAAGAGACCCAGTACTTC.

The V gene is TRBV4-1, the J gene TRBJ1-6; maybe TRBD1 (5 bases). CDR1 is MGHRA and CDR2 is YSYEKL in the germline V gene. This CDR3 spans 17 amino acids. The germline V and J ends were trimmed by 4 bases and 0 bases, with 13 bases remaining between them. CDR3 residues: CASSLRWDYSYNSPLHF. In DNA, the CDR3 is TGCGCCAGCAGCCTTCGATGGGACTACTCCTATAATTCACCCCTCCACTTT.

This clone was seen just once. The genes are TRBV7-8 and TRBJ1-5, with TRBD1 as a possible D gene (6 bases). Trimming removed 4 bases at V and 6 bases at J, with 13 bases between. CDR3 size: 14 residues. Germline V CDR1 and CDR2: SGHVS, FQNEAQ. DNA of the CDR3: TGTGCCAGCAGCTCTCCAGGGACACCTCAGCCCCAGCATTTT. It encodes CASSSPGTPQPQHF.

CDR3 bases: TGTGCCAGTACCAAGGAACTAGCCATCTCCTACAATGAGCAGTTCTTC. Translating it yields CASTKELAISYNEQFF. V gene TRBV19 combines with J gene TRBJ2-1; tentatively, D is TRBD2 (6 bases). The CDR3 loop spans 16 amino acids. Trimming removed 7 bases at V and 0 bases at J, with 16 bases between. The germline gives CDR1 LNHDA, CDR2 SQIVND (reference sequence).

J is TRBJ1-2 and V is TRBV6-5; weak D call: TRBD1 (6 bases). There are 15 residues in the CDR3. V lost 5 bases to trimming and J lost 4 bases, with 17 bases between them. Germline V lookup: CDR1 MNHEY, CDR2 SVGAGI. CDR3 bases: TGTGCCAGCAGTCGACGGGGGGGGCCCTCCTATGGCTACACCTTC. This codes for CASSRRGGPSYGYTF.